This is a list of T cell receptor beta chains from one sample in a study of blood T cell repertoires in COVID-19. The repertoire was sequenced with immunoSEQ multiplex PCR; TCRdb's copy has only in-frame clones and lacks some. Here the sample spans 140,000 or so clones, over 75% being singletons. Sequenced input: peripheral blood. These receptor sequences come from a woman in her 50s with acute or convalescent COVID-19. CDR3s include the opening cysteine and the closing phenylalanine or tryptophan. Each record gives: clone size, V gene, D gene, J gene, CDR3 DNA, CDR3 protein. The D gene is left open where the match is weak. The size field is filled for only some rows; it gives once, few, many or a size class.

.	TRBV29-1	.	TRBJ1-3	TGCAGCGTTGAAGAGGCGGTTGGAAACACCATATATTTT	CSVEEAVGNTIYF
.	TRBV9	TRBD2	TRBJ2-1	TGTGCCAGCAGCTTAGAGGGGACTAGCGTGAATGAGCAGTTCTTC	CASSLEGTSVNEQFF
.	TRBV6-2/TRBV6-3	.	TRBJ2-1	TGTGCCAGCAGCCTGGAGAGCCCAAATGAGCAGTTCTTC	CASSLESPNEQFF
.	TRBV19	.	TRBJ1-2	TGTGCCAGTAGTAGCAGGAGGGACGACCTTTGGGGCTACACCTTC	CASSSRRDDLWGYTF
.	TRBV3-1/TRBV3-2	.	TRBJ2-3	TGTGCCAGCAGCCGTGACTACAGGGCAGATACGCAGTATTTT	CASSRDYRADTQYF
few	TRBV5-1	.	TRBJ2-2	TGCGCCAGCCAGGGGGGCTCGAACACCGGGGAGCTGTTTTTT	CASQGGSNTGELFF
.	TRBV5-4	TRBD1	TRBJ2-3	TGTGCCAGCAGCCCGGGACAGGGGATCTCTAGCACAGATACGCAGTATTTT	CASSPGQGISSTDTQYF
.	TRBV19	TRBD1	TRBJ1-2	TGTGCCAGTAGCAATCACGGACAGGGTGGAGTAGGCTACACCTTC	CASSNHGQGGVGYTF
.	TRBV27	TRBD2	TRBJ2-1	TGTGCCAGTACCACTAGCGGGATCTACAATGAGCAGTTCTTC	CASTTSGIYNEQFF
.	TRBV29-1	.	TRBJ1-2	TGCAGCGTTGAAGAACTTTTAACGGACAGAAGATATGGCTACACCTTC	CSVEELLTDRRYGYTF
.	TRBV11-1	TRBD1	TRBJ1-1	TGTGCCAGCAGCTTTGAGAGGGGGCAGGCTTTCTTT	CASSFERGQAFF
.	TRBV19	.	TRBJ2-3	TGTGCCAGTAGTATTGGGTCAGGGCTAAACACAGATACGCAGTATTTT	CASSIGSGLNTDTQYF
.	TRBV19	.	TRBJ1-4	TGTGCCAGTAGTATCAGGGGTGGAACTAATGAAAAACTGTTTTTT	CASSIRGGTNEKLFF
medium-sized	TRBV4-3	.	TRBJ2-4	TGCGCCAGCAGCCAAAATGTTCAGGGGGGAGTAGACATTCAGTACTTC	CASSQNVQGGVDIQYF
.	TRBV6-4	.	TRBJ1-1	TGTGCCAGCAGTCCCGCCGGCGGCTCCACTGAAGCTTTCTTT	CASSPAGGSTEAFF
.	TRBV18	.	TRBJ2-4	TGTGCCAGCTCACCTACCCAGGGGCCAGGGGAAAACATTCAGTACTTC	CASSPTQGPGENIQYF
.	TRBV4-2	TRBD2	TRBJ2-1	TGTGCCAGCAGCCAAATTGGGACTAGCAATGAGCAGTTCTTC	CASSQIGTSNEQFF
.	TRBV7-8	.	TRBJ1-3	TGTGCCAGCAGCTTAAGTTGGGAGGACACCATATATTTT	CASSLSWEDTIYF
few	TRBV19	.	TRBJ1-5	TGTGCCAGTTCCCTTAGCAATCAGCCCCAGCATTTT	CASSLSNQPQHF
.	TRBV30	.	TRBJ2-5	TGTGCCTGGAGTTCTGTCCAGGGGCTAGAGACCCAGTACTTC	CAWSSVQGLETQYF
.	TRBV7-2	.	TRBJ2-1	TGTGCCAGCAGCTTTGATATGAGGAATGAGCAGTTCTTC	CASSFDMRNEQFF
once	TRBV28	.	TRBJ2-7	TGTGCCAGCGGCATCACAGGGTTCGAGCAGTACTTC	CASGITGFEQYF
.	TRBV11-2	.	TRBJ2-5	TGTGCCAGCAGCCCGAACACTGGGGGGGGCTGGGAGACCCAGTACTTC	CASSPNTGGGWETQYF
.	TRBV6-2/TRBV6-3	TRBD1	TRBJ1-4	TGTGCCAGCAGTCCCGGGAACAGGGGAGAGGAAAAACTGTTTTTT	CASSPGNRGEEKLFF
.	TRBV7-8	.	TRBJ2-3	TGTGCCAGCATCCCGACCCGGGGGATCACAGATACGCAGTATTTT	CASIPTRGITDTQYF
.	TRBV11-2	TRBD1	TRBJ2-4	TGTGCCAGCAGCCGGGACAGAAACATTCAGTACTTC	CASSRDRNIQYF
.	TRBV9	TRBD1	TRBJ1-4	TGTGCCAGCAGCGTAGGGGTAGGACAGGGCCATGAAAAACTGTTTTTT	CASSVGVGQGHEKLFF
.	TRBV9	.	TRBJ2-5	TGTGCCAGCAGCCCATCTAGCTTTGGCGAGACCCAGTACTTC	CASSPSSFGETQYF
.	TRBV5-4	.	TRBJ2-1	TGTGCCAGCAGCTTGAGGGGGGGGAATGAGCAGTTCTTC	CASSLRGGNEQFF